This T cell receptor beta chain was captured by sequencing in a study of OX40 agonist ivuxolimab in advanced cancers. Study at large: Dose-escalation subjects each had hepatocellular carcinoma, melanoma, renal cell or head and neck cancer.

Profiled with immunoSEQ multiplex PCR; TCRdb holds only in-frame clones, not every one. The sample carries approximately 80,000 clones, around 82% recorded once. As for this clone: Its antigen is still unknown.

Study-level findings and limits: Partly responding patients at 0.1-3.0 mg/kg showed some of the smallest clonal expansion. Dose levels from 0.1 to 3.0 mg/kg saw CD4+ and CD8+ blood T cells expand clonally by week 6.

V lost 3 bases, J lost 4 bases, and 33 bases lay in between. The CDR3 covers 22 residues. Germline loops: CDR1 LNHNV, CDR2 YYDKDF (reference sequence). The starting material was CD4+ or CD8+ T cells sorted from blood, obtained in a trial of the OX40 agonist ivuxolimab. The TCR comes from an adult with an advanced solid tumor such as melanoma, head and neck, liver or kidney cancer. The chain is built from TRBV15 and TRBJ1-4; D may be TRBD1 (5 bases). In DNA, the CDR3 is TGTGCCACCAGCAGTGCCCCCTGGGGGGGAAATGGCCCTGGGGGAAATAATGAAAAACTGTTTTTT. This gives the protein CATSSAPWGGNGPGGNNEKLFF.